This TCR beta chain was sequenced during a study of blood T cells in healthy people across ages. Total RNA, at least 5 micrograms per sample, was extracted from PBMCs. The CDR3 is made up of 14 amino acids. Trimming took off 4 bases at V and 4 bases at J, with 14 bases between the two ends. Germline CDR1 is SGHDN and CDR2 is FVKESK. The table lists this clonotype with many counts. Its specificity is unknown. Study observations and caveats: There were more naive CD4+ cells and higher diversity in long-lived donors than in aged donors. Naive T cell percentage and TCR beta diversity correlated strongly.

The authors ran a second PCR of about 6 to 11 cycles using a sample-barcoded 5' primer and a J-beta primer mix. A tag from a template-switch adaptor with 12 random nucleotides marked each cDNA molecule. TCRdb passed the 5' RACE reads through MiXCR, listing each CDR3 protein once. The repertoire has over 550,000 distinct CDR3 sequences, about 30% of them found once; the top ten carry about a sixth. The chain combines TRBV14 with TRBJ2-7, with D unclear. This sequence originates from a woman aged 80 or over in good health. Specimen: blood. This CDR3 is CASSRRSAAYEQYF. CDR3 nucleotide sequence: TGTGCCAGCAGCCGTCGTTCGGCGGCTTACGAGCAGTACTTC.